This T cell receptor (beta chain) is from a study of shared T cell receptors in the human thymus. The table lists this clone with a few counts. Clones were sequenced by immunoSEQ multiplex PCR, and TCRdb holds only the in-frame ones, with some missing. The repertoire holds roughly 560,000 clones, with approximately 80% as singletons. Germline V lookup: CDR1 GTSNPN, CDR2 SVGIG (reference sequence). Trimming shortened V by 0 bases and J by 4 bases, and 16 bases separated the two germline ends. The CDR3 consists of 15 residues. This sample also appeared in a second study, on human thymus T cells. From that study: Resections were taken during corrective heart surgery, and the thymus tissue came from these. Repertoires from thymus and blood appeared to show biased V and J gene usage. Thymic repertoires from unrelated individuals overlapped highly, related research reported.

The source of this sequence is a boy in the first two years of life with a congenital heart defect. The source material was thymocytes. The gene calls are TRBV30 and TRBJ2-7; D may be TRBD2 (6 bases). CDR3 in DNA: TGTGCCTGGAGTGTATCCTCCGGGAGAGGGTACGAGCAGTACTTC. Encoded protein: CAWSVSSGRGYEQYF. The complete variable domain, with remaining parts taken from reference TRBV30 and TRBJ2-7, reads SQTIHQWPATLVQPVGSPLSLECTVEGTSNPNLYWYRQAAGRGLQLLFYSVGIGQISSEVPQNLSASRPQDRQFILSSKKLLLSDSGFYLCAWSVSSGRGYEQYFGPGTRLTVT.